The 10 T cell receptor beta chains listed next were all sequenced from one sample in a study of blood T cell repertoires in COVID-19. The table came from immunoSEQ multiplex PCR; TCRdb's copy has only in-frame clones and leaves some out. The repertoire has over 250,000 clones, approximately 88% of them found once; the top ten carry around 0.8%. Sequencing used peripheral blood. Every receptor here comes from a woman younger than 45 with acute or convalescent COVID-19.

This clone was counted a single time. V and J are TRBV10-3 and TRBJ2-1; 9 nucleotides line up with TRBD2. Germline V gives CDR1 ENHRY, CDR2 SYGVKD. V lost 9 bases to trimming and J lost 5 bases; unmatched junction nucleotides: 5. The CDR3 length is 13 residues. The CDR3 protein is CAIMTSGDNEQFF. CDR3 DNA: TGTGCCATTATGACTAGCGGTGACAATGAGCAGTTCTTC.

V is TRBV7-3 and J is TRBJ1-2; perhaps TRBD1 as D (5 bases). The CDR3 totals 16 residues. Per germline, CDR1 SGHTA and CDR2 FQGTGA. V was shortened by 4 bases and J by 8 bases, with 23 bases between the two germline ends. CDR3 loop: CASSSGFDSADEGYTF. Written as DNA, the CDR3 is TGTGCCAGCAGCTCCGGGTTCGACAGCGCAGACGAGGGCTACACCTTC. Full variable domain (rest looked up from reference TRBV7-3 and TRBJ1-2): GAGVSQTPSNKVTEKGKYVELRCDPISGHTALYWYRQSLGQGPEFLIYFQGTGAADDSGLPNDRFFAVRPEGSVSTLKIQRTERGDSAVYLCASSSGFDSADEGYTFGSGTRLTVV.

This clone came up a few times. This rearrangement joins TRBV30 to TRBJ1-2, with a weak D call TRBD1 (6 bases). CDR3 size: 11 residues. Germline V gene lookup returns CDR1 GTSNPN and CDR2 SVGIG (reference sequence). Trimming removed 3 bases from V and 4 bases from J, with 6 bases in between. DNA of the CDR3: TGTGCCTGGAGAGGGGGCTATGGCTACACCTTC. It is translated as CAWRGGYGYTF.

V and J are TRBV7-2 and TRBJ2-1; TRBD2 agrees at 11 bases. V shed 4 bases, J shed 2 bases, and the junction held 4 bases outside the gene matches. Germline CDR1 SGHTA, CDR2 FQGNSA. The CDR3 is made up of 16 amino acids. The CDR3 DNA reads as TGTGCCAGCAGCTATAGCGGGAGGGGGCCCTACAATGAGCAGTTCTTC. Amino acid sequence: CASSYSGRGPYNEQFF.

This clone was seen only once. This chain connects TRBV6-1 to TRBJ2-7; 7 bases are a match to TRBD1. Germline loops: CDR1 MNHNS, CDR2 SASEGT. This CDR3 has 13 residues. Unmatched junction bases numbered 4, after V lost 2 bases and J lost 6 bases. CDR3 in amino acids: CASSEPAGGEQYF. In DNA form, the CDR3 reads TGTGCCAGCAGTGAACCCGCAGGGGGCGAGCAGTACTTC.

This chain connects TRBV19 to TRBJ2-3; 9 bases fit TRBD2. V lost 4 bases, J lost 3 bases, and 5 bases stayed unmatched. CDR1 is LNHDA and CDR2 is SQIVND in the germline V gene (reference sequence). This CDR3 contains 15 residues. The CDR3 DNA reads as TGTGCCAGTAGTACAGGACTAGCGATGACAGATACGCAGTATTTT. Amino acid sequence: CASSTGLAMTDTQYF.

The chain recombines TRBV5-4 with TRBJ2-7, with 10 bases fitting TRBD2. The V and J ends lost 6 bases and 7 bases, in that order; junction bases with no gene match: 16. Germline V gene data show CDR1 as SGHNT and CDR2 as YYREEE (reference sequence). The CDR3 loop spans 16 amino acids. The CDR3 sequence: CASTMMGTSGAGEQYF. CDR3 DNA: TGTGCCAGCACCATGATGGGTACTAGCGGGGCGGGGGAGCAGTACTTC.

This chain connects TRBV12-5 to TRBJ2-3; TRBD2 agrees at 14 bases. The CDR3 has 19 residues. CDR1 LGHNT and CDR2 FRNRAP come from the germline V gene. Trimming at V came to 1 base and at J to 4 bases, leaving 10 bases not matched to a gene. The CDR3 nucleotides are TGTGCTAGTGGTTTGGGGACGCGGACTAGCGGGAGGAGAGCAGATACGCAGTATTTT. The encoded protein is CASGLGTRTSGRRADTQYF.

The chain employs TRBV18 and TRBJ2-7; TRBD2 matches 11 bases. From germline, CDR1 is KGHSH and CDR2 LQKENI. This CDR3 has 16 residues. V lost 1 base, J lost 5 bases, and 7 bases stayed unmatched. CDR3 loop: CASSPRLAGRADEQYF. The CDR3 region has the DNA TGTGCCAGCTCACCACGACTAGCGGGGAGGGCCGACGAGCAGTACTTC.

The chain employs TRBV27 and TRBJ2-7, with unresolved D. V lost 0 bases and J 0 bases, leaving 9 bases between the germline ends. CDR3 length equals 15 residues. Germline CDR1 MNHEY, CDR2 SMNVEV (reference sequence). In DNA, the CDR3 is TGTGCCAGCAGTTTATCGATATCGAGCTCCTACGAGCAGTACTTC. Encoded protein: CASSLSISSSYEQYF.